This is a list of T cell receptor beta chains from one sample in a study of blood T cell repertoires in COVID-19. Clones were sequenced by immunoSEQ multiplex PCR, and TCRdb holds only the in-frame ones, with some missing. The repertoire includes hundreds of thousands of clones, roughly nine tenths of them detected once, and about 6.3% sits in the top ten. Sample: peripheral blood. Every receptor here comes from a man aged 55 to 69 who had recovered from COVID-19. Each CDR3 is given with its conserved first and last residue.

CDR3,V
CASSSGQGLEQYF,TRBV5-1
CASSLTGILNGELFF,TRBV5-1
CASRYRWAGETYEQYF,TRBV6-5
CASSLGKFGEQFF,TRBV7-7
CASSQSGGGRSHEQYF,TRBV23-1
CATSRVGGAVDTQYF,TRBV15
CASSLWGPYEQYF,TRBV27
CASSQDIRVRRGYTF,TRBV3-1/TRBV3-2
CASSISGGLNTEAFF,TRBV19
CASSLGGGKTQYF,TRBV5-6
CASSREGTGGSYEQYF,TRBV5-1
CASSSLLGQSEAFF,TRBV19
CASSLDRTTEAFF,TRBV7-8
CASSPLRGEEKLFF,TRBV28
CAWSVPARNQPQHF,TRBV30
CASSFGTGGPTDTQYF,TRBV27
CTSSHNRTGESTGISDEQFF,TRBV1
CASSFDRGRTGELFF,TRBV5-6
CASSSQGTGYEQFF,TRBV27
CASSMLGSLNQPQHF,TRBV19
CASSPPAGRRREETQYF,TRBV3-1/TRBV3-2
CASRRTGDNSPLHF,TRBV3-1/TRBV3-2
CASRNLAGGGNEQFF,TRBV6-6
CAWSLTGGAAEAFF,TRBV30
CASSQDGGTGGRTEAFF,TRBV3-1/TRBV3-2
CASRPMAGGYTF,TRBV9
CASSPTMGEQYF,TRBV5-4
CASSPYQTGEGGYTF,TRBV7-2
CASSPQGGPNTGELFF,TRBV27
CASSFPRAIIYGYTF,TRBV7-6
CASSLDRTPRTGELFF,TRBV3-1/TRBV3-2
CASSLGGGAPYEQYF,TRBV13
CATARPAGSADTQYF,TRBV10-3